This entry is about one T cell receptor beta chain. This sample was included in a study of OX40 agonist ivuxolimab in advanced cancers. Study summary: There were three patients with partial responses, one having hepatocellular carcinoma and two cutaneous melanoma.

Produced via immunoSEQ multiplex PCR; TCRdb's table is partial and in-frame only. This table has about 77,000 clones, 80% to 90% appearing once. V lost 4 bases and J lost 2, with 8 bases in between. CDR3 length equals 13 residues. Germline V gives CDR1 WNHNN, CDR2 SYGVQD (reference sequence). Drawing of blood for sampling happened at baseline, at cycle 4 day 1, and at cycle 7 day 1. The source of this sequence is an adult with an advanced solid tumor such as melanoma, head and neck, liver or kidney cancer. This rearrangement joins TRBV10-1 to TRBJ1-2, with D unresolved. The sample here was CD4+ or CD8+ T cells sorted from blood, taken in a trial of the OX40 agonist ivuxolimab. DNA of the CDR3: TGCGCCAGCAGTGGGGCCGGGAACTATGGCTACACCTTC. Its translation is CASSGAGNYGYTF.